The entry that follows covers one TCR beta chain sequence. Treatment noted: preoperative locoregional IRX-2 cytokine immunotherapy. Patients received preoperative, locoregional IRX-2 cytokine immunotherapy in a phase Ib study. This table comes from immunoSEQ multiplex PCR, and its TCRdb copy is limited to in-frame clones, with some not included. This sample carries fewer than 25,000 clones, around four fifths of them seen once, and the ten largest clones take more than 0.9%. These data belong to a study of preoperative IRX-2 immunotherapy in early breast cancer. The clonotype was recovered from a human donor with breast cancer. The sequencing used lymph node tissue, collected after IRX-2 immunotherapy.

DNA of the CDR3: TGTGCCAGCAGGAGCCAAGACAGGGTTGGGTATGGCTACACCTTC. Its protein is CASRSQDRVGYGYTF. The chain has TRBV6-8 and TRBJ1-2; 7 bases map to TRBD1. From germline, CDR1 is MNHGY and CDR2 SAAAGT. Trimming cost V 6 bases and J 5 bases; bases outside gene matches: 12. This CDR3 spans 15 amino acids.